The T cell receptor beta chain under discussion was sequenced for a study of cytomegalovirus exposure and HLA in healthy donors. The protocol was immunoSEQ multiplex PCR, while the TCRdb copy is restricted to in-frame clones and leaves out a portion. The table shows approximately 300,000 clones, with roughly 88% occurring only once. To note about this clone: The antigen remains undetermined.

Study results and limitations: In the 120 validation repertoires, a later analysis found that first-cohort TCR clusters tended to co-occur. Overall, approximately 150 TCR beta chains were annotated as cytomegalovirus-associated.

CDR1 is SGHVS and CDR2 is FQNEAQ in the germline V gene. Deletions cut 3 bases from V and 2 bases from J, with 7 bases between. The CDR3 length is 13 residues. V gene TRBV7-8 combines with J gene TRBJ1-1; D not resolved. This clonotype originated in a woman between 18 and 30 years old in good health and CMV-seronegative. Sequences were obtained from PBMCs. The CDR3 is CASSFSLNTEAFF. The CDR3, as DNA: TGTGCCAGCAGCTTTAGCCTTAACACTGAAGCTTTCTTT.